Shown below are 32 T cell receptor beta chains from a single sample sequenced in a study of CD8 T cells in Susac syndrome. Random hexamers were used to reverse transcribe an amount of about 0.45 to 1 ug RNA. Via MiXCR, TCRdb re-called the immunoSEQ multiplex PCR reads, giving one row per CDR3 protein. The profile shows about 150,000 distinct CDR3 sequences, around 95% of them singletons. The specimen sequenced was CD8+ T cells from PBMCs. Source of these receptors: a human donor with multiple sclerosis.

The genes are TRBV27 and TRBJ1-2, with a weak D call TRBD1 (5 bases). Trimming stripped 6 bases from V and 8 bases from J, with 19 bases between. This CDR3 is 14 amino acids long. Looked up from germline, CDR1 is MNHEY and CDR2 is SMNVEV (reference sequence). The CDR3 DNA sequence: TGTGCCAGCAGATTGGCGGGCAGGGCCGAGGGCTACACCTTC. Translation: CASRLAGRAEGYTF.

The chain uses TRBV20-1 and TRBJ2-7; weak D call: TRBD2 (6 bases). V was trimmed by 2 bases and J by 0 bases, leaving 17 bases between them. This CDR3 contains 16 residues. CDR1 DFQATT and CDR2 SNEGSKA come from the germline V gene (reference sequence). CDR3 nucleotides: TGCAGTGCTAGAATAGGGGACTTTTTCGCCTCCTACGAGCAGTACTTC. Its protein product is CSARIGDFFASYEQYF.

The chain has TRBV9 and TRBJ1-2, with TRBD1 identical over 10 bases. CDR3 length: 15 amino acids. V gave up 4 bases and J gave up 5 bases; unmatched junction bases: 8. The germline V gene encodes CDR1 SGDLS and CDR2 YYNGEE. The CDR3 loop reads CASSPRDRGPYGYTF. CDR3 DNA: TGTGCCAGCAGCCCTCGGGACAGGGGACCTTATGGCTACACCTTC.

CDR3 nucleotides: TGTGCCAGCAGCCAAGGAAGGGGCTACGAGCAGTACTTC. Amino acid sequence: CASSQGRGYEQYF. This chain uses TRBV3-1 with TRBJ2-7, with D maybe TRBD1 (5 bases). The germline CDR1 and CDR2 sequences are LGHDT and YNNKEL (reference sequence). Trimming took off 1 base at V and 3 bases at J, with 7 bases between the two ends. The CDR3 has 13 residues.

This chain joins TRBV7-9 and TRBJ2-7, with 9 nucleotides matching TRBD1. With 5 bases clipped from V and 3 bases from J, the junction kept 5 bases outside the gene matches. This CDR3 has 14 amino acids. Germline V CDR1 and CDR2: SEHNR, FQNEAQ (reference sequence). This CDR3 is CASSRGTGSYEQYF. The DNA of the CDR3 is TGTGCCAGCAGCCGGGGGACAGGGAGCTACGAGCAGTACTTC.

This clonotype was seen a handful of times. The chain links TRBV7-9 to TRBJ2-7, with D hard to call. Germline V gene lookup returns CDR1 SEHNR and CDR2 FQNEAQ (reference sequence). Trimming left V 8 bases short and J 0 bases short, with 8 bases between. The CDR3 contains 12 residues. CDR3: CASRAGSYEQYF. CDR3 DNA: TGTGCCAGCCGCGCCGGCTCCTACGAGCAGTACTTC.

This rearrangement joins TRBV6-6 to TRBJ1-4; D is undetermined. This CDR3 is built from 14 residues. V lost 2 bases to trimming and J lost 7 bases, with 11 bases between them. Germline CDR1 reads MNHNY; CDR2 reads SVGAGI (reference sequence). The CDR3 nucleotides read TGTGCCAGCAGTTACAAGGACGGACGTGAAAAACTGTTTTTT. It is translated as CASSYKDGREKLFF.

V and J are TRBV5-1 and TRBJ2-1; D possibly corresponds to TRBD2 (7 bases). V lost 0 bases and J lost 10, with 20 bases in between. The CDR3 consists of 16 residues. Germline CDR1 SGHRS, CDR2 YFSETQ. In nucleotides, the CDR3 is TGCGCCAGCAGCTTGGGGGCGGGGGCCAACGTTGTGGAGCAGTTCTTC. Its translation is CASSLGAGANVVEQFF. The variable domain in full, completed from reference TRBV5-1 and TRBJ2-1, reads KAGVTQTPRYLIKTRGQQVTLSCSPISGHRSVSWYQQTPGQGLQFLFEYFSETQRNKGNFPGRFSGRQFSNSRSEMNVSTLELGDSALYLCASSLGAGANVVEQFFGPGTRLTVL.

The genes are TRBV20-1 and TRBJ2-7, with D unclear. Trimming cost V 3 bases and J 2 bases, with 8 bases left between them. This CDR3 region has 12 residues. Germline values: CDR1 DFQATT, CDR2 SNEGSKA (reference sequence). The CDR3 protein is CSASPETYEQYF. CDR3 DNA sequence: TGCAGTGCTAGTCCCGAGACCTACGAGCAGTACTTC.

The gene calls are TRBV7-7 and TRBJ2-1, with 10 nucleotides matching TRBD1. Germline V gene sequence: CDR1 SSHAT, CDR2 FNYEAQ (reference sequence). This CDR3 comprises 13 residues. CDR3 DNA: TGTGCTAGTGGGACAGGGGTAGACGATGAGCAGTTCTTC. The encoded protein is CASGTGVDDEQFF.

This clonotype has more than one count but fewer than ten. This sequence joins TRBV19 and TRBJ2-2, with unresolved D. Trimming took 5 bases from V and 4 from J, leaving 8 bases between them. CDR1 LNHDA and CDR2 SQIVND come from the germline V gene (reference sequence). The CDR3 loop spans 13 amino acids. The CDR3 region has the DNA TGTGCCAGTAGTCCGGGCCTCACCGGGGAGCTGTTTTTT. Translated: CASSPGLTGELFF.

The chain joins TRBV29-1 to TRBJ2-1, with 7 nucleotides matching TRBD2. Trimming cost V 3 bases and J 1 base; bases outside gene matches: 3. The V gene's germline CDR1 is SQVTM and CDR2 ANQGSEA. CDR3 size: 14 residues. The CDR3 is CSVEERGSYNEQFF. The CDR3 nucleotides read TGCAGCGTTGAGGAGCGGGGTTCCTACAATGAGCAGTTCTTC.

This chain uses TRBV11-2 with TRBJ2-7; D is uncertain. The CDR3 extends over 14 amino acids. Germline CDR1 reads SGHAT; CDR2 reads FQNNGV. V lost 1 base, J lost 0 bases, and 7 bases lay in between. This CDR3 reads CASSLGLLSYEQYF. As DNA, the CDR3 is TGTGCCAGCAGCTTAGGTTTGCTCTCCTACGAGCAGTACTTC.

The chain links TRBV11-2 to TRBJ2-7, with D unclear. V lost 0 bases to trimming and J lost 2 bases, with 5 bases between them. CDR3 size: 13 residues. The V gene's germline CDR1 is SGHAT and CDR2 FQNNGV. CDR3 loop: CASSLDPAYEQYF. For the CDR3, the DNA is TGTGCCAGCAGCTTAGACCCGGCCTACGAGCAGTACTTC.

The gene calls are TRBV5-1 and TRBJ2-7; TRBD1 or TRBD2 may be the D gene (5 bases each). CDR3 length equals 15 residues. The V and J ends lost 0 bases and 0 bases respectively, with 10 bases between them. Germline loops: CDR1 SGHRS, CDR2 YFSETQ. The CDR3 sequence: CASSLGSGSSYEQYF. The CDR3 nucleotides are TGCGCCAGCAGCTTGGGATCAGGGAGCTCCTACGAGCAGTACTTC.

V is TRBV12-5 and J is TRBJ1-5; D gene unclear. The germline CDR1 and CDR2 sequences are LGHNT and FRNRAP. Between the trimmed V and J ends, which lost 2 bases and 10 bases, there was a span of 6 bases. This CDR3 is 11 amino acids long. CDR3 nucleotide sequence: TGTGCTAGTGGTTTGTCCGAACCCCAGCATTTT. This gives the protein CASGLSEPQHF.

This rearrangement joins TRBV2 to TRBJ2-3, with 7 bases that match TRBD1. This CDR3 region has 15 residues. The V and J ends lost 5 bases and 2 bases, in that order; junction bases with no gene match: 7. The germline V gene encodes CDR1 SNHLY and CDR2 FYNNEI. The CDR3 DNA reads as TGTGCCAGCAGTCGAGGGACAGCCACCACAGATACGCAGTATTTT. Amino acid sequence: CASSRGTATTDTQYF.

The chain joins TRBV28 to TRBJ2-3, with 11 bases matching TRBD2. Germline CDR1 reads MDHEN; CDR2 reads SYDVKM. Trimming at V came to 6 bases and at J to 5 bases, leaving 7 bases not matched to a gene. This CDR3 has 15 residues. The CDR3 region is CASRLSGTSGDTQYF. CDR3 coding DNA: TGTGCCAGCAGGCTTTCCGGGACTAGCGGAGATACGCAGTATTTT.

The chain recombines TRBV27 with TRBJ1-2; D possibly corresponds to TRBD1 (5 bases). The CDR3 sequence is 13 residues long. Germline V CDR1 and CDR2: MNHEY, SMNVEV (reference sequence). V was cut by 6 bases and J by 8 bases, with 16 bases left in between. The CDR3 sequence is CASRLTPRDGYTF. The DNA of the CDR3 is TGTGCCAGCAGACTGACACCACGGGACGGCTACACCTTC.

The rearrangement uses TRBV30 and TRBJ1-5, with no clear D. From germline, CDR1 is GTSNPN and CDR2 SVGIG (reference sequence). Trimming stripped 0 bases from V and 4 bases from J, with 4 bases between. The CDR3 totals 12 residues. CDR3 nucleotides: TGTGCCTGGAGTGTCCCAAATCAGCCCCAGCATTTT. Amino acids: CAWSVPNQPQHF.

V is TRBV29-1 and J is TRBJ1-1; a possible D gene is TRBD1 (6 bases). This CDR3 has 16 residues. CDR1 and CDR2 from the germline V gene are SQVTM and ANQGSEA. The V end was cut by 0 bases, the J end by 10 bases, with 24 bases between. The CDR3 nucleotides read TGCAGCGTTGAAGATCGGGGGAAGGGGGGCACTCGGGCAGCTTTCTTT. Its translation is CSVEDRGKGGTRAAFF.

The genes are TRBV3-1 and TRBJ2-5; a weak D match, TRBD1 (6 bases). The V gene's germline CDR1 is LGHDT and CDR2 YNNKEL (reference sequence). Trimming took 1 base from V and 1 from J, leaving 22 bases between them. This CDR3 spans 19 amino acids. The CDR3 here is CASSQVRSAMDSPQETQYF. The DNA of the CDR3 is TGTGCCAGCAGCCAAGTCCGGAGCGCTATGGACAGCCCCCAAGAGACCCAGTACTTC.

The gene calls are TRBV7-2 and TRBJ2-7, with 9 bases matching TRBD2. Germline CDR1 SGHTA, CDR2 FQGNSA. J was trimmed by 0 bases and V by 6 bases; bases with no gene match: 6. There are 15 residues in the CDR3. This chain's CDR3 is CASRVAGASSYEQYF. Here the CDR3 DNA reads TGTGCCAGCAGAGTAGCGGGGGCGAGCTCCTACGAGCAGTACTTC.

The chain uses TRBV4-1 and TRBJ1-2; D unresolved. In germline, CDR1 is MGHRA, CDR2 YSYEKL. V lost 1 base, J lost 8 bases, and 11 bases lay in between. This CDR3 is built from 13 residues. For the CDR3, the DNA is TGCGCCAGCAGCCAAGTAACGTCCCAGGGCTACACCTTC. This sequence encodes CASSQVTSQGYTF.

The V call is TRBV6-4, the J call TRBJ2-1; possibly TRBD2 for D (5 bases). The CDR3 consists of 15 residues. Trimming removed 4 bases from V and 0 bases from J, with 10 bases in between. CDR1 MRHNA and CDR2 SNTAGT come from the germline V gene. The CDR3 bases are TGTGCCAGCAGTGCCTTAGCGAGCTCCTACAATGAGCAGTTCTTC. This sequence encodes CASSALASSYNEQFF.

This chain uses TRBV20-1 with TRBJ2-5; TRBD2 matches at 9 bases. Germline CDR1 DFQATT, CDR2 SNEGSKA (reference sequence). With 0 bases clipped from V and 5 bases from J, the junction kept 16 bases outside the gene matches. The CDR3 has 18 amino acids. The CDR3 loop is CSARDWGLARGPSETQYF. Written as DNA, the CDR3 is TGCAGTGCTAGAGATTGGGGACTAGCTAGGGGACCCTCCGAGACCCAGTACTTC.

This chain uses TRBV3-1 with TRBJ2-5; a possible D gene is TRBD1 (6 bases). The length of the CDR3 is 16 residues. Germline V CDR1 and CDR2: LGHDT, YNNKEL (reference sequence). V lost 0 bases and J 7 bases, leaving 18 bases between the germline ends. CDR3 nucleotides: TGTGCCAGCAGCCAAGAAAGGGGGACCAGCTTTTGGACCCAGTACTTC. Amino acids: CASSQERGTSFWTQYF.

This chain joins TRBV13 and TRBJ2-2, with 7 bases lining up with TRBD1. The CDR3 sequence is 14 residues long. Looked up from germline, CDR1 is PRHDT and CDR2 is FYEKMQ (reference sequence). J was trimmed by 4 bases and V by 5 bases; bases with no gene match: 4. The CDR3 nucleotides are TGTGCCAGCAGCCCTGACAGGGTCACCGGGGAGCTGTTTTTT. It translates to CASSPDRVTGELFF.

The chain couples TRBV12-3 or TRBV12-4 to TRBJ1-5, with a tentative D call TRBD1 (6 bases). This CDR3 region has 16 residues. Trimming left V 6 bases short and J 0 bases short, with 15 bases between. The chain's CDR3 is CASRQGRGNSNQPQHF. In nucleotides, the CDR3 is TGTGCCAGCAGGCAGGGGCGAGGTAATAGCAATCAGCCCCAGCATTTT.

The chain uses TRBV13 and TRBJ2-1; 8 nucleotides line up with TRBD2. This CDR3 has 14 amino acids. The germline V gene encodes CDR1 PRHDT and CDR2 FYEKMQ (reference sequence). With 7 bases clipped from V and 7 bases from J, the junction kept 9 bases outside the gene matches. CDR3 coding DNA: TGTGCCAGCAAGGGCGGGGGGTCCTGGAATGAGCAGTTCTTC. Amino acids: CASKGGGSWNEQFF.

The chain carries TRBV3-1 and TRBJ2-7, with D uncertain. Trimming cost V 1 base and J 6 bases, with 4 bases left between them. The CDR3 is 11 residues long. Germline V gives CDR1 LGHDT, CDR2 YNNKEL (reference sequence). CDR3 bases: TGTGCCAGCAGCCAAGCCCTCGAGCAGTACTTC. This codes for CASSQALEQYF.

V gene TRBV2 combines with J gene TRBJ1-5; D possibly corresponds to TRBD1 (5 bases). Between the trimmed V and J ends, which lost 7 bases and 1 base, there was a span of 23 bases. This CDR3 has 18 amino acids. Germline CDR1 is SNHLY and CDR2 is FYNNEI. The DNA for the CDR3 is TGTGCCAGCACCGGGGGGTGGAGTCCGGGGGAAAGCAATCAGCCCCAGCATTTT. As protein: CASTGGWSPGESNQPQHF.